The table lists the clone carrying this T cell receptor beta chain with many counts. This sample stems from a study of T cells in Graves' hyperthyroidism and ophthalmopathy. What was amplified from RNA transcripts were TCR beta CDR3 regions. The HTBI primer set was used in a first-round RT-PCR of the TCR CDR3. TCRdb ran MiXCR on the multiplex PCR reads and lists one entry per CDR3 protein. This table holds about 260,000 distinct CDR3 sequences, 16% found once. V was trimmed by 4 bases and J by 6 bases, leaving 9 bases between them. This CDR3 contains 12 residues. CDR1 is MDHEN and CDR2 is SYDVKM in the germline V gene.

The sequenced sample was blood. This chain connects TRBV28 to TRBJ1-1, with a weak D call TRBD1 (6 bases). The sequence came from a woman in her late teens or twenties with Graves' ophthalmopathy. The chain's CDR3 is CASSSKGAEAFF. CDR3 nucleotides: TGTGCCAGCAGTTCTAAGGGGGCTGAAGCTTTCTTT.